The 3 T cell receptor beta chains in this list originate from one sample, sequenced in a study of blood T cell repertoires in COVID-19. Here immunoSEQ multiplex PCR was the method, and the copy in TCRdb shows in-frame clones only, minus some. The data show around 140,000 clones, around 90% seen once. The sequenced sample consisted of peripheral blood. The source of these receptors is a man aged 65 to 79 with acute or convalescent COVID-19.

The chain carries TRBV2 and TRBJ2-7, with a possible D match to TRBD1 (6 bases). Germline V gene sequence: CDR1 SNHLY, CDR2 FYNNEI. V lost 4 bases, J lost 2 bases, and 6 bases lay in between. The CDR3 covers 12 residues. The CDR3 DNA follows: TGTGCCAGCAGTGCAGGGGCCTACGAGCAGTACTTC. It specifies CASSAGAYEQYF.

The chain employs TRBV28 and TRBJ2-2; the D gene is possibly TRBD2 (6 bases). Germline V lookup: CDR1 MDHEN, CDR2 SYDVKM. The CDR3 has 15 amino acids. The V gene lost 3 bases and the J gene lost 5 bases, with 13 bases spanning the gap. The CDR3 is CASSLRGTGTGELFF. The CDR3 DNA follows: TGTGCCAGCAGTTTGCGGGGCACGGGGACCGGGGAGCTGTTTTTT. The whole variable domain, filled in from reference TRBV28 and TRBJ2-2, reads DVKVTQSSRYLVKRTGEKVFLECVQDMDHENMFWYRQDPGLGLRLIYFSYDVKMKEKGDIPEGYSVSREKKERFSLILESASTNQTSMYLCASSLRGTGTGELFFGEGSRLTVL.

The V call is TRBV14, the J call TRBJ1-1, with D possibly matching TRBD1 (5 bases). V lost 5 bases, J lost 1 base, and 8 bases lay in between. The CDR3 consists of 13 residues. Germline V gene lookup returns CDR1 SGHDN and CDR2 FVKESK. For the CDR3, the DNA is TGTGCCAGCAGCAGGGGTGAGAACACTGAAGCTTTCTTT. Its protein product is CASSRGENTEAFF. Filled out from reference TRBV14 and TRBJ1-1, the complete variable domain reads EAGVTQFPSHSVIEKGQTVTLRCDPISGHDNLYWYRRVMGKEIKFLLHFVKESKQDESGMPNNRFLAERTGGTYSTLKVQPAELEDSGVYFCASSRGENTEAFFGQGTRLTVV.